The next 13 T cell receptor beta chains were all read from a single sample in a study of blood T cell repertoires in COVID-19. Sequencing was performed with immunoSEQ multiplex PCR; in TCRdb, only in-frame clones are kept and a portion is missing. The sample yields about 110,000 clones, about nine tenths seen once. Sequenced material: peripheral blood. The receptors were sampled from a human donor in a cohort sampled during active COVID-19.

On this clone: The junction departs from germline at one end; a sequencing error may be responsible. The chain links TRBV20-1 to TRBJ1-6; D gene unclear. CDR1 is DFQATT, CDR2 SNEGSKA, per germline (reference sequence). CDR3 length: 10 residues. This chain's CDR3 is CSARGGPSYF. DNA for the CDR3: TGCAGTGCTAGAGGAGGGCCATCCTACTTT.

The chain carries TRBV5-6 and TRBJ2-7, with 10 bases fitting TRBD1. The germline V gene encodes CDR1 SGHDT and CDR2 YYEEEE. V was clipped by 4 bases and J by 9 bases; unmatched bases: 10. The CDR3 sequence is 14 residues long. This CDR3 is CASSTGTGAVGQYF. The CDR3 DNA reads TGTGCCAGCAGCACGGGGACAGGGGCCGTGGGGCAGTACTTC.

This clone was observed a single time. The CDR3 region is CASMGLAGGTGELFF. CDR3 nucleotides: TGTGCCAGTATGGGACTAGCGGGAGGGACCGGGGAGCTGTTTTTT. The rearrangement uses TRBV19 and TRBJ2-2; 16 bases are a match to TRBD2. The V gene's germline CDR1 is LNHDA and CDR2 SQIVND (reference sequence). J lost 5 bases, V lost 7 bases, and 1 base had no gene match. The CDR3 covers 15 residues.

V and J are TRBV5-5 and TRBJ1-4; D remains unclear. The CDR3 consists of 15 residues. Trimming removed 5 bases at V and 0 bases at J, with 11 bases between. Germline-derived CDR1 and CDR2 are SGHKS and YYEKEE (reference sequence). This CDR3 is CASRFNRATNEKLFF. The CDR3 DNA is TGTGCCAGCAGGTTTAACAGAGCAACTAATGAAAAACTGTTTTTT.

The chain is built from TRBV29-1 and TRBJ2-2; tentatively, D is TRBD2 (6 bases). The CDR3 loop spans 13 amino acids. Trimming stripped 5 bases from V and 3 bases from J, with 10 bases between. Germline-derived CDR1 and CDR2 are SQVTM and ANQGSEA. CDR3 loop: CSVRREDTGELFF. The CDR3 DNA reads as TGCAGCGTTCGCAGGGAGGACACCGGGGAGCTGTTTTTT.

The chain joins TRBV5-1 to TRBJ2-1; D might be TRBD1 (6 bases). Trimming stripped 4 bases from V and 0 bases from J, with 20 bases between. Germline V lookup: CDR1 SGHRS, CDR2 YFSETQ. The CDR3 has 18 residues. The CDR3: CASSDLEGGASSYNEQFF. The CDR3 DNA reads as TGCGCCAGCAGCGACCTAGAAGGGGGAGCGAGCTCCTACAATGAGCAGTTCTTC.

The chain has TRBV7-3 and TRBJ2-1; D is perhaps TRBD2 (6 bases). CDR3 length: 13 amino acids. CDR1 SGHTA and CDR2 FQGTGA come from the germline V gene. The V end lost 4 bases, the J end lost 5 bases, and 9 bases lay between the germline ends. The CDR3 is CASSWAGHNEQFF. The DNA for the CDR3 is TGTGCCAGCAGCTGGGCGGGGCACAATGAGCAGTTCTTC.

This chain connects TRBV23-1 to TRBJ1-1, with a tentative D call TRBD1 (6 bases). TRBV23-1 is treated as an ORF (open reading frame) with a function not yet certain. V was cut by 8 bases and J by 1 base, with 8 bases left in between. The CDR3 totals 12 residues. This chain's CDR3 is CASLRGNTEAFF. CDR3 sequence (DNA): TGCGCCAGCCTCAGGGGGAACACTGAAGCTTTCTTT.

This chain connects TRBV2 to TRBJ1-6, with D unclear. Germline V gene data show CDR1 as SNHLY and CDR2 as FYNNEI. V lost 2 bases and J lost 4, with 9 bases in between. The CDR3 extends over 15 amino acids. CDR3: CASSESGVYNSPLHF. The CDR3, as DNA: TGTGCCAGCAGTGAAAGCGGGGTTTATAATTCACCCCTCCACTTT.

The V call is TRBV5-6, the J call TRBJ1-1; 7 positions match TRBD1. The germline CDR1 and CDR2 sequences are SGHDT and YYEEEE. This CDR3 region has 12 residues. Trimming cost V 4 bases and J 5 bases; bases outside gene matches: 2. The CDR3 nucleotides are TGTGCCAGCAGCCACAGGGGAACTGAAGCTTTCTTT. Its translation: CASSHRGTEAFF.

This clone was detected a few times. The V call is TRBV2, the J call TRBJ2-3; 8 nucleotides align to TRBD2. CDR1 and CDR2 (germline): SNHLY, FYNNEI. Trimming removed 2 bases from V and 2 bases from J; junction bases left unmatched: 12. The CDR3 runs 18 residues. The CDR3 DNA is TGTGCCAGCAGTGAAAATCCCCATGTAGCGGGGAACACAGATACGCAGTATTTT. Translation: CASSENPHVAGNTDTQYF.

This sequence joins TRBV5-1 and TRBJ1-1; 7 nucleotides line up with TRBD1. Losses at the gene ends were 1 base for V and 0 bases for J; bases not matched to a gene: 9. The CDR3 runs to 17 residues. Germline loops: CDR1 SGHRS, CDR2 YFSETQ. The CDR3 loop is CASSLLFPGGMNTEAFF. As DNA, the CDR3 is TGCGCCAGCAGCTTGCTATTCCCAGGGGGAATGAACACTGAAGCTTTCTTT.

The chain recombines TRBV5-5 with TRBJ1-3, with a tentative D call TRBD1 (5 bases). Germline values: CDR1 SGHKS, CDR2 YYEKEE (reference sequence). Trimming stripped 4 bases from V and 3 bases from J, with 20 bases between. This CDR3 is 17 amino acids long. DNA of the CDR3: TGTGCCAGCAGCCGTACGTCGGGGGGGATCGGTGGAAACACCATATATTTT. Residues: CASSRTSGGIGGNTIYF.